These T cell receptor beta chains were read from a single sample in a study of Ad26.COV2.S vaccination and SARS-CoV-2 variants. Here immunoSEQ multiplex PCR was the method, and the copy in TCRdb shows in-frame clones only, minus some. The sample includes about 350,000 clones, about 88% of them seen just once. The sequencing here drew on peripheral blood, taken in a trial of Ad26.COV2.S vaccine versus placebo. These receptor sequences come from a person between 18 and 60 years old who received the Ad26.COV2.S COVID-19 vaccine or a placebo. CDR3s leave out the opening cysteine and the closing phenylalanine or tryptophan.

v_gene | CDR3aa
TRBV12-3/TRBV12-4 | ASSEVGYT
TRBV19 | ASSLNRGREKLF
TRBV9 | ASSVFSAGELF
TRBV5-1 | ASSWGGQDSPLH
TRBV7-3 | ASSSRGGTDTQY
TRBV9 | ASSVGQGRIRETQY
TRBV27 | ASSWGRFETGELF
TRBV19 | ASSDAGQSYGYT
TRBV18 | ASPKRRAGGPKNIQY
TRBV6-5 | ASSYWQGGVSEKLF
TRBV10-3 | AISGQGDQPQH
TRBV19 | ASSIGSPVNAGELF
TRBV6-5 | ASSYSGFTQY
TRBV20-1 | SAQGNQPQH
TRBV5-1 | ASSLNRGGYT
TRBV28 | ASVMPGLAGYEQY
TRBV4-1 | ASSQGAQSGNTIY
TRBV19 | ASSTDSLKPQH
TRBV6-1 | ASSEMDRSPTGELF
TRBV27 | ASSEGHRSTDTQY
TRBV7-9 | ASSPLGTGAGEQY
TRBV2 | ASSETMSRTSGSSYNEQF
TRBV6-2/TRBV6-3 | ASSSPAVGTGELF
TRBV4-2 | ASSQDRASGREQF
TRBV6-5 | ATQTGVGETQY
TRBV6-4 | ASSADRYTEAF
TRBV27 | ASAPGQGARGYT
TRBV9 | ASSVGGGFTEAF
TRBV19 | ASSILISGANVLT
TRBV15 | ATSRGRGATNEKLF
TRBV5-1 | ASSLGYDYGYT
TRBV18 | ASSLTGNSETQY
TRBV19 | ASSRTGDYGYT
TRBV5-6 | ASSPSTSESETQY
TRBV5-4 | ASSLSGSSYEQY
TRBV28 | ASSSTRGGNQPQH
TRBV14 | ASSQDRTGRGTGELF
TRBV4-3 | ASSQDQSRYGYT
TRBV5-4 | ASSNPRGSMNTEAF
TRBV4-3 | ASSRTGTGFSYT
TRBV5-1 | ASSFSTGSVEY